Each of the 21 T cell receptor beta chains below was sequenced from the same sample in a study of TIL therapy for anti-PD-1-resistant metastatic lung cancer. The immunoSEQ assay was v3. The repertoire was sequenced with immunoSEQ multiplex PCR; TCRdb's copy has only in-frame clones and lacks some. Among tens of thousands of clones, roughly 85% were seen once, and the ten largest hold over 12%. This sample's time point: pre-treatment sample, taken before nivolumab and TIL therapy. The sequences come from blood, collected at baseline. These receptors originate from a man aged 65 to 79 with non-small cell lung cancer.

The chain combines TRBV7-9 with TRBJ2-5, with 9 positions matching TRBD1. Per germline, CDR1 SEHNR and CDR2 FQNEAQ (reference sequence). V shed 3 bases, J shed 3 bases, and the junction held 2 bases outside the gene matches. CDR3 size: 14 residues. CDR3 in DNA: TGTGCCAGCAGCTTGGACAGGGGAAAAGAGACCCAGTACTTC. This codes for CASSLDRGKETQYF.

Only one count was recorded for this clone. This chain connects TRBV4-2 to TRBJ2-1; TRBD2 matches 8 bases. The CDR3 consists of 17 residues. The germline V gene has CDR1 LGHNA and CDR2 YNFKEQ. J was trimmed by 4 bases and V by 0 bases; bases with no gene match: 8. The CDR3 sequence is CASSQDRQRGRYNEQFF. The CDR3 DNA follows: TGTGCCAGCAGCCAAGATAGGCAGCGGGGGCGTTACAATGAGCAGTTCTTC.

The V gene is TRBV7-2, the J gene TRBJ1-1, with 7 bases matching TRBD1. V trimming: 7 bases; J trimming: 4 bases; junction bases outside the gene matches: 12. Germline loops: CDR1 SGHTA, CDR2 FQGNSA. The CDR3 has 15 residues. The CDR3 sequence: CASTYIGGAVTEAFF. Written as DNA, the CDR3 is TGTGCCAGCACCTACATAGGGGGCGCGGTCACTGAAGCTTTCTTT.

This clone was counted a few times. The V and J genes are TRBV6-5 and TRBJ2-7, with TRBD1 matching 9 bases. Trimming took 6 bases from V and 5 from J; bases not matched to a gene: 11. The CDR3 consists of 15 residues. Germline V gene lookup returns CDR1 MNHEY and CDR2 SVGAGI. CDR3 sequence: CASREPRTGVHEQYF. The CDR3, as DNA: TGTGCCAGCAGAGAACCCCGGACAGGGGTCCACGAGCAGTACTTC.

The chain links TRBV10-3 to TRBJ2-1, with D maybe TRBD1 (5 bases). V lost 4 bases to trimming and J lost 5 bases, with 12 bases between them. Germline V gives CDR1 ENHRY, CDR2 SYGVKD. This CDR3 has 14 amino acids. CDR3 in DNA: TGTGCCATCAGTGGTCAGGGTCGGGACAATGAGCAGTTCTTC. This translates into CAISGQGRDNEQFF.

A word on this clone: Other nucleotide sequences from this sample produce the same CDR3. The V and J genes are TRBV7-3 and TRBJ2-3; D is unresolved. Trimming removed 5 bases from V and 4 bases from J, with 4 bases in between. Germline CDR1 and CDR2: SGHTA and FQGTGA. The CDR3 is 11 residues long. CDR3 sequence (DNA): TGTGCCAGCAGCCTCGCAGATACGCAGTATTTT. Amino acids: CASSLADTQYF. Supplemented by reference TRBV7-3 and TRBJ2-3, the full variable domain reads GAGVSQTPSNKVTEKGKYVELRCDPISGHTALYWYRQSLGQGPEFLIYFQGTGAADDSGLPNDRFFAVRPEGSVSTLKIQRTERGDSAVYLCASSLADTQYFGPGTRLTVL.

This clone was detected once. This chain uses TRBV7-2 with TRBJ2-7; possible D gene TRBD1, 6 bases. CDR1 SGHTA and CDR2 FQGNSA come from the germline V gene. The CDR3 totals 14 residues. Trimming pared 3 bases from V and 3 bases from J, leaving 12 bases between. CDR3 sequence: CASSFGRGDYEQYF. The CDR3 bases are TGTGCCAGCAGCTTCGGCAGGGGTGACTACGAGCAGTACTTC.

The V and J genes are TRBV7-2 and TRBJ2-5; 9 bases are a match to TRBD2. The CDR3 contains 15 residues. With 2 bases clipped from V and 3 bases from J, the junction kept 4 bases outside the gene matches. CDR1 is SGHTA, CDR2 FQGNSA, per germline. The CDR3 nucleotides read TGTGCCAGCAGCTTACAACTAGCGGGTAAAGAGACCCAGTACTTC. This codes for CASSLQLAGKETQYF.

The J gene is TRBJ1-4, the V gene TRBV28, with 7 bases fitting TRBD1. V lost 4 bases, J lost 1 base, and 3 bases stayed unmatched. This CDR3 has 15 amino acids. Germline V gene sequence: CDR1 MDHEN, CDR2 SYDVKM. The CDR3 protein is CASSSTGLTNEKLFF. Here the CDR3 DNA reads TGTGCCAGCAGTTCGACAGGGTTAACTAATGAAAAACTGTTTTTT.

The chain carries TRBV14 and TRBJ1-2; D call uncertain. V was trimmed by 5 bases and J by 0 bases, leaving 7 bases between them. Germline V CDR1 and CDR2: SGHDN, FVKESK. The CDR3 consists of 13 residues. The chain's CDR3 is CASSVGANYGYTF. The DNA for the CDR3 is TGTGCCAGCAGCGTGGGAGCTAACTATGGCTACACCTTC.

V is TRBV5-4 and J is TRBJ2-5; D gene ambiguous. This CDR3 is 13 amino acids long. Trimming took off 0 bases at V and 2 bases at J, with 5 bases between the two ends. Germline V gene sequence: CDR1 SGHNT, CDR2 YYREEE (reference sequence). In nucleotides, the CDR3 is TGTGCCAGCAGCTTGGGGTCGCAAGAGACCCAGTACTTC. Its translation: CASSLGSQETQYF.

V gene TRBV4-3 combines with J gene TRBJ2-1; 12 nucleotides match TRBD2. Germline assignment: CDR1 LGHNA and CDR2 YSLEER. V lost 1 base, J lost 7 bases, and 8 bases stayed unmatched. This CDR3 is 17 amino acids long. For the CDR3, the DNA is TGCGCCAGCAGCCAAGGAGGTCCGACTAGCGGGAGTAATGAGCAGTTCTTC. Amino acids: CASSQGGPTSGSNEQFF.

In this sample, this clone turned up once. V and J are TRBV11-2 and TRBJ2-7; the D is unclear. There are 13 residues in the CDR3. CDR1 is SGHAT, CDR2 FQNNGV, per germline. Trimming cost V 0 bases and J 2 bases, with 5 bases left between them. The CDR3 loop reads CASSLDIAYEQYF. The CDR3 DNA sequence: TGTGCCAGCAGCTTAGATATAGCCTACGAGCAGTACTTC.

This chain connects TRBV2 to TRBJ1-4; TRBD1 might be the D (5 bases). Per germline, CDR1 SNHLY and CDR2 FYNNEI. The CDR3 runs 15 residues. Between the trimmed V and J ends, which lost 7 bases and 2 bases, there was a span of 14 bases. CDR3 amino acids: CASKGLASTNEKLFF. CDR3 nucleotides: TGTGCCAGCAAGGGGTTAGCTTCCACTAATGAAAAACTGTTTTTT.

The CDR3 is CASSIEEGSEQFF. CDR3 in DNA: TGTGCCAGTAGTATAGAGGAGGGGAGTGAGCAGTTCTTC. This chain links TRBV19 with TRBJ2-1; TRBD2 might be the D (6 bases). The CDR3 covers 13 residues. CDR1 and CDR2 from the germline V gene are LNHDA and SQIVND (reference sequence). V lost 0 bases and J lost 9, with 9 bases in between.

This sequence joins TRBV11-3 and TRBJ2-5; TRBD2 agrees at 9 bases. This CDR3 region has 15 residues. Looked up from germline, CDR1 is SGHNT and CDR2 is YENEEA. The junction had 4 bases not matched to a gene; V was cut back by 1 base and J by 4 bases. The CDR3 DNA is TGTGCCAGCAGCTTAGGAGCGGGGGGCTTAGAGACCCAGTACTTC. Translating gives CASSLGAGGLETQYF. Variable domain in full (rest from reference TRBV11-3 and TRBJ2-5): EAGVVQSPRYKIIEKKQPVAFWCNPISGHNTLYWYLQNLGQGPELLIRYENEEAVDDSQLPKDRFSAERLKGVDSTLKIQPAELGDSAVYLCASSLGAGGLETQYFGPGTRLLVL.

This clone was found a few times. This chain joins TRBV2 and TRBJ1-5; D is uncertain. The CDR3 has 12 residues. V shed 6 bases and J shed 0 bases, with 3 bases lying between them. CDR1 SNHLY and CDR2 FYNNEI come from the germline V gene. CDR3 residues: CASRGSNQPQHF. As DNA, the CDR3 is TGTGCCAGCAGGGGTAGCAATCAGCCCCAGCATTTT.

The gene calls are TRBV6-1 and TRBJ1-5; D is possibly TRBD1 (5 bases). Trimming removed 2 bases at V and 0 bases at J, with 11 bases between. The CDR3 has 16 amino acids. The germline gives CDR1 MNHNS, CDR2 SASEGT. CDR3 nucleotides: TGTGCCAGCAGTGAATCGACAGCTTATAGCAATCAGCCCCAGCATTTT. Amino acids: CASSESTAYSNQPQHF.

The chain uses TRBV5-5 and TRBJ2-1; 7 positions match TRBD2. The CDR3 runs to 16 residues. CDR1 is SGHKS, CDR2 YYEKEE, per germline (reference sequence). Trimming took 5 bases from V and 0 from J; bases not matched to a gene: 8. In nucleotides, the CDR3 is TGTGCCAGCAGTTCTGTAGCGGGCAGCTCCTACAATGAGCAGTTCTTC. As protein: CASSSVAGSSYNEQFF.

In DNA, the CDR3 is TGTGCCAGCAGCCTACGGACTAGCGGGAGGTATGGGGAGACCCAGTACTTC. This encodes CASSLRTSGRYGETQYF. V and J are TRBV11-2 and TRBJ2-5, with TRBD2 matching over 14 bases. There are 17 residues in the CDR3. Per the germline V gene, CDR1 is SGHAT and CDR2 is FQNNGV. V was pared by 5 bases and J by 5 bases, with 10 bases of the junction left unmatched. The variable domain in full, with the rest retrieved from reference TRBV11-2 and TRBJ2-5, is EAGVAQSPRYKIIEKRQSVAFWCNPISGHATLYWYQQILGQGPKLLIQFQNNGVVDDSQLPKDRFSAERLKGVDSTLKIQPAKLEDSAVYLCASSLRTSGRYGETQYFGPGTRLLVL.

CDR3 protein: CASLSGSTDTQYF. In DNA form, the CDR3 reads TGTGCCAGCCTGAGCGGGAGCACAGATACGCAGTATTTT. The chain uses TRBV6-6 and TRBJ2-3; maybe TRBD2 (6 bases). This CDR3 contains 13 residues. Germline CDR1 MNHNY, CDR2 SVGAGI (reference sequence). V was cut by 8 bases and J by 0 bases, with 9 bases left in between.